These 10 T cell receptor beta chains were all obtained from the same sample, sequenced in a study of blood T cells in healthy people across ages. PCR was performed a second time for roughly 7 to 11 cycles using a sample-barcoded 5' primer and a J-beta primer mix. TCRdb independently ran MiXCR on the 5' RACE reads; one entry per CDR3 protein. This table has around 990,000 distinct CDR3 sequences, 30% to 40% appearing once. The material sequenced was blood. The receptor set was obtained from a man in his late teens or twenties in good health.

V gene TRBV5-1 combines with J gene TRBJ1-2, with D perhaps matching TRBD1 (5 bases). The germline gives CDR1 SGHRS, CDR2 YFSETQ. This CDR3 has 16 residues. Between the trimmed V and J ends, which lost 4 bases and 4 bases, there was a span of 20 bases. For the CDR3, the DNA is TGCGCCAGCAGCCTCGGGACGGCAGGAGTTGGCTATGGCTACACCTTC. It encodes CASSLGTAGVGYGYTF.

This clonotype occurred once. The rearrangement links TRBV6-2 or TRBV6-3 to TRBJ2-3; D is unclear. The germline V gene has CDR1 MNHEY and CDR2 SVGEGT. The CDR3 runs to 12 residues. Trimming left V 4 bases short and J 7 bases short, with 9 bases between. The CDR3 is CASSSSTYTQYF. The CDR3 DNA reads as TGTGCCAGCAGTTCTAGTACTTATACGCAGTATTTT.

CDR3 in amino acids: CASSHWDRVTDTQYF. The CDR3 DNA sequence: TGCGCCAGCAGCCACTGGGACAGGGTCACAGATACGCAGTATTTT. The V and J genes are TRBV4-1 and TRBJ2-3; TRBD1 aligns across 9 bases. V was pared by 3 bases and J by 2 bases, with 3 bases of the junction left unmatched. The CDR3 is made up of 15 amino acids. From germline, CDR1 is MGHRA and CDR2 YSYEKL.

The rearrangement joins TRBV9 to TRBJ1-2, with D perhaps matching TRBD1 (6 bases). The CDR3 is 15 residues long. Germline CDR1 reads SGDLS; CDR2 reads YYNGEE. Trimming left V 0 bases short and J 5 bases short, with 14 bases between. The chain's CDR3 is CASSVDNREWYGYTF. CDR3 bases: TGTGCCAGCAGCGTAGACAACAGGGAATGGTATGGCTACACCTTC.

This clonotype appeared many times. This chain uses TRBV6-2 or TRBV6-3 with TRBJ1-5; D not certain. Germline V gene lookup returns CDR1 MNHEY and CDR2 SVGEGT. V was clipped by 7 bases and J by 2 bases, with 9 bases between them. CDR3 length: 13 residues. In nucleotides, the CDR3 is TGTGCCAGCATGCAGAGCGGCAATCAGCCCCAGCATTTT. It specifies CASMQSGNQPQHF.

The CDR3 loop reads CASRGAGRNADTQYF. For the CDR3, the DNA is TGTGCCAGCAGGGGGGCGGGACGGAATGCAGATACGCAGTATTTT. This chain connects TRBV12-3 or TRBV12-4 to TRBJ2-3; D is perhaps TRBD1 or TRBD2 (6 bases each). Deletions cut 6 bases from V and 4 bases from J, with 17 bases between. The CDR3 is 15 amino acids.

The chain links TRBV20-1 to TRBJ2-7, with 9 bases matching TRBD1. V lost 3 bases and J lost 2; bases outside the gene matches: 5. Germline values: CDR1 DFQATT, CDR2 SNEGSKA (reference sequence). The CDR3 loop spans 14 amino acids. The CDR3 DNA follows: TGCAGTGCTAGTTCCGGGACAGGGCCCTACGAGCAGTACTTC. Its protein product is CSASSGTGPYEQYF.

Comments on this clonotype: The junction does not match germline at one end; this may be a read error. The chain has TRBV9 and TRBJ2-3, with D possibly TRBD2 on 7 matching bases. This CDR3 has 15 amino acids. The V gene's germline CDR1 is SGDLS and CDR2 YYNGEE. For the CDR3, the DNA is TGTGCCAGCGGCGTAGGAGGGGGAGGGACAGATACGCAGTATTTT. As protein: CASGVGGGGTDTQYF.

The chain is built from TRBV28 and TRBJ2-1, with 8 bases aligning to TRBD1. V trimming: 7 bases; J trimming: 8 bases; junction bases outside the gene matches: 4. Germline V CDR1 and CDR2: MDHEN, SYDVKM. There are 12 residues in the CDR3. CDR3 sequence (DNA): TGTGCCAGCAACTCACAGGGGGATGAGCAGTTCTTC. As protein: CASNSQGDEQFF.

This clonotype showed up just a few times. The chain recombines TRBV29-1 with TRBJ2-3, with 7 bases matching TRBD1. CDR3 length: 14 amino acids. Germline V gives CDR1 SQVTM, CDR2 ANQGSEA. With V trimmed by 5 bases and J by 0 bases, 5 bases remained unmatched. Written as DNA, the CDR3 is TGCAGCGTTCTTGAGACAGGGAGCACAGATACGCAGTATTTT. Protein product: CSVLETGSTDTQYF.